The next 15 T cell receptor beta chains were all read from a single sample in a study of Graves' ophthalmopathy and Graves' hyperthyroidism. Amplification targeted the TCR beta CDR3 regions, with RNA transcripts as the source material. HTBI primers served in a first-round RT-PCR, which a second-round multiplex PCR followed. TCRdb called the multiplex PCR reads again in MiXCR, with one record for every CDR3 protein. The sample consists of about 1.1 million distinct CDR3 sequences, 36% of them appearing once. Material: peripheral blood or thyroid tissue (not recorded which). Receptor source: an adult man with Graves' hyperthyroidism.

This clonotype was counted at least ten times. The CDR3 nucleotides are TGTGCCAGCAGCCAGGAGGAACTTAGGCGCAATCAGCCCCAGCATTTT. Translation gives CASSQEELRRNQPQHF. This rearrangement joins TRBV5-5 to TRBJ1-5; no clear D gene. The CDR3 is made up of 16 amino acids. Trimming removed 4 bases from V and 2 bases from J, with 16 bases in between. Germline assignment: CDR1 SGHKS and CDR2 YYEKEE (reference sequence).

The table lists this clonotype with a few counts. This sequence joins TRBV5-1 and TRBJ2-7, with D unresolved. V was shortened by 4 bases and J by 0 bases, with 14 bases between the two germline ends. This CDR3 has 15 residues. The V gene's germline CDR1 is SGHRS and CDR2 YFSETQ. CDR3 in amino acids: CASSQDLRSSYEQYF. As DNA, the CDR3 is TGCGCCAGCAGCCAAGACCTCAGGAGCTCCTACGAGCAGTACTTC.

The V gene is TRBV28, the J gene TRBJ2-7; D gene ambiguous. V shed 6 bases and J shed 7 bases, with 10 bases lying between them. CDR3 length equals 11 residues. CDR1 is MDHEN, CDR2 SYDVKM, per germline. CDR3 nucleotide sequence: TGTGCCAGCAGAGCCGTATTAGAGCAGTACTTC. Protein: CASRAVLEQYF.

This clonotype appeared a few times. The V call is TRBV7-3, the J call TRBJ2-5; D is undetermined. CDR1 is SGHTA, CDR2 FQGTGA, per germline. CDR3 size: 15 residues. V lost 1 base and J 2 bases, leaving 11 bases between the germline ends. CDR3 bases: TGTGCCAGCAGCTTAAGTGCACAGCCACAAGAGACCCAGTACTTC. Translated, it gives CASSLSAQPQETQYF.

As concerns this clonotype: Since a much larger clone is just one base distant, this may be a read error. J is TRBJ2-5 and V is TRBV20-1; D may be TRBD1 (5 bases). V was trimmed by 6 bases and J by 5 bases, leaving 16 bases between them. Germline V gene lookup returns CDR1 DFQATT and CDR2 SNEGSKA (reference sequence). The CDR3 is made up of 13 amino acids. CDR3: CSANYVRGETQYF. The CDR3 coding sequence is TGCAGTGCGAATTACGTTAGGGGCGAGACCCAGTACTTC.

Details on this clonotype: At one boundary the junction diverges from the germline segment, which might be a read error. The chain links TRBV10-1 to TRBJ2-7; TRBD1 matches 10 bases. The CDR3 sequence is 17 residues long. Germline CDR1 WNHNN, CDR2 SYGVQD (reference sequence). CDR3 sequence: CASSPYPLRDRGGEQYF. For the CDR3, the DNA is TGTGCCAGCAGCCCATACCCTCTCCGGGACAGGGGCGGGGAGCAGTACTTC.

This clonotype was seen a handful of times. The chain links TRBV12-3 or TRBV12-4 to TRBJ1-1, with 8 nucleotides matching TRBD1. This CDR3 region has 16 residues. V lost 5 bases, J lost 8 bases, and 16 bases stayed unmatched. CDR3 amino acids: CASSGGSYRGNKEAFF. CDR3 nucleotide sequence: TGTGCCAGCAGTGGGGGATCTTACAGGGGGAACAAGGAAGCTTTCTTT.

Only a few counts were recorded for this clonotype. The chain employs TRBV6-2 or TRBV6-3 and TRBJ1-1; possibly TRBD1 for D (6 bases). V lost 7 bases and J 6 bases, leaving 15 bases between the germline ends. Germline lookup yields CDR1 MNHEY and CDR2 SVGEGT. The CDR3 totals 13 residues. The chain's CDR3 is CASKQGVSSEAFF. The CDR3 nucleotides read TGTGCCAGCAAACAGGGAGTCAGTTCTGAAGCTTTCTTT.

The rearrangement uses TRBV6-2 or TRBV6-3 and TRBJ2-7; no clear D gene. The germline CDR1 and CDR2 sequences are MNHEY and SVGEGT. V was shortened by 0 bases and J by 7 bases, with 19 bases between the two germline ends. This CDR3 region has 16 residues. The CDR3 spells CASSYSLSDRGREQYF. In DNA form, the CDR3 reads TGTGCCAGCAGTTACTCTCTCAGCGACCGAGGCAGGGAGCAGTACTTC.

This clonotype has more than one count but fewer than ten. The V gene is TRBV6-2 or TRBV6-3, the J gene TRBJ2-7; 11 bases are shared with TRBD2. This CDR3 spans 14 amino acids. Losses at the gene ends were 4 bases for V and 7 bases for J; bases not matched to a gene: 6. The V gene's germline CDR1 is MNHEY and CDR2 SVGEGT. The CDR3 sequence: CASSWTGTSGEQYF. The CDR3 region has the DNA TGTGCCAGCAGTTGGACCGGGACTAGCGGAGAGCAGTACTTC.

A single count supports this clonotype. V gene TRBV2 combines with J gene TRBJ2-2; 7 bases line up with TRBD1. The CDR3 runs 15 residues. Germline values: CDR1 SNHLY, CDR2 FYNNEI. V lost 7 bases and J lost 0; bases outside the gene matches: 5. The CDR3 sequence: CASKMGQTNTGELFF. CDR3 DNA: TGTGCCAGCAAGATGGGACAGACGAACACCGGGGAGCTGTTTTTT.

The rearrangement uses TRBV7-9 and TRBJ1-1, with a weak D call TRBD1 (6 bases). The germline V gene has CDR1 SEHNR and CDR2 FQNEAQ (reference sequence). The CDR3 has 14 residues. V dropped 5 bases and J dropped 6 bases, with 16 bases sitting between them. The CDR3 DNA sequence: TGTGCCAGCAGCGTGCGAACAGGGACCGCTGAAGCTTTCTTT. It is translated as CASSVRTGTAEAFF.

This clonotype came up once. The chain recombines TRBV28 with TRBJ1-3, with D uncertain. This CDR3 is built from 13 residues. Germline V gene lookup returns CDR1 MDHEN and CDR2 SYDVKM. V lost 10 bases and J 0 bases, leaving 10 bases between the germline ends. The CDR3 nucleotides are TGTGCCACCGAGACCAGCTCTGGAAACACCATATATTTT. As protein: CATETSSGNTIYF.

For this clonotype: Being one base from a much bigger clone, this may be a read error. The chain links TRBV9 to TRBJ2-7; D not certain. The ends were cut back, 3 bases at V and 5 bases at J, with 12 bases in the middle. Germline V lookup: CDR1 SGDLS, CDR2 YYNGEE. CDR3 length: 13 amino acids. In DNA, the CDR3 is TGTGCCAGCAGCGCAACTGGGTACGACGAGCAGTACTTC. Translated, it gives CASSATGYDEQYF.

The V and J genes are TRBV7-9 and TRBJ2-7; possible D gene TRBD1, 7 bases. The germline CDR1 and CDR2 sequences are SEHNR and FQNEAQ (reference sequence). V was cut by 4 bases and J by 4 bases, with 26 bases left in between. The CDR3 runs 18 residues. The CDR3 DNA reads as TGTGCCAGCAGCTCCATTGCGGGTGTGGGCAGGGGGGCTTACGAGCAGTACTTC. Amino acid sequence: CASSSIAGVGRGAYEQYF.